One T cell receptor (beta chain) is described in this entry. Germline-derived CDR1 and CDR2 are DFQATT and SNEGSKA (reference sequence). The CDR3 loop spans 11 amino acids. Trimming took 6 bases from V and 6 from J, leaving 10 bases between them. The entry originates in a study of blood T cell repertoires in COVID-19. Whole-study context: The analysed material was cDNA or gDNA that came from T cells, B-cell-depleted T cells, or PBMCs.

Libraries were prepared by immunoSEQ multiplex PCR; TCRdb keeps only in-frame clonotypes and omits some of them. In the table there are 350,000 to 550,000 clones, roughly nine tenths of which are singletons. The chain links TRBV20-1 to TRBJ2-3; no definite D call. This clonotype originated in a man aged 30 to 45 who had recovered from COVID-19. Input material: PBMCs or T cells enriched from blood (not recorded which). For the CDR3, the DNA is TGCAGTGCCCCTGACTCGGATACGCAGTATTTT. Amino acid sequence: CSAPDSDTQYF.